The sample holds a few counts of the clone carrying this T cell receptor beta chain. Its antigen is unidentified. The data stem from a study of cytomegalovirus exposure and HLA in healthy donors. V lost 7 bases and J 8 bases, leaving 14 bases between the germline ends. Germline CDR1 MDHEN, CDR2 SYDVKM. The CDR3 contains 12 residues. The PCR ran on 60 Vbeta and 13 Jbeta primers. Clones were read by immunoSEQ multiplex PCR, and TCRdb kept only the in-frame ones, dropping some. The data contain some 150,000 clones, 76% of them singletons. Overall study findings and caveats: Cytomegalovirus-associated status was assigned to around 160 TCR beta chains. Some V segments, TRBV6-2 and TRBV6-3 among them, were indistinguishable and were therefore excluded.

V gene TRBV28 combines with J gene TRBJ1-2; possibly TRBD1 for D (5 bases). The sample was PBMCs. The receptor comes from a woman aged 40 to 50 in good health and CMV-seronegative. For the CDR3, the DNA is TGTGCCAGCACTAACAGGAGGGGAGGCTACACCTTC. This translates into CASTNRRGGYTF.